These T cell receptor beta chains were read from a single sample in a study of OX40 agonist ivuxolimab in advanced cancers. The method was immunoSEQ multiplex PCR; TCRdb's version includes in-frame clones alone and lacks a portion of them. The data show 65,000 to 85,000 clones, 70% to 90% seen once. Material: CD4+ or CD8+ T cells sorted from blood, obtained in a trial of the OX40 agonist ivuxolimab. The origin of the receptors is an adult with an advanced solid tumor such as melanoma, head and neck, liver or kidney cancer. CDR3s include the opening cysteine and the closing phenylalanine or tryptophan. Each record gives: J gene, V gene, CDR3 length, D gene, clone size, CDR3 protein, CDR3 DNA. A D gene is named only where the DNA matches it firmly. Some rows mark clone size as missing; the rest say once, few, many or name a class of expanded clone.

J: TRBJ2-4
V: TRBV2
length: 14
D: -
size: -
CDR3: CASSFDRGEDIQYF
DNA: TGTGCCAGCAGTTTCGACAGAGGTGAAGACATTCAGTACTTC

J: TRBJ1-1
V: TRBV5-8
length: 14
D: -
size: once
CDR3: CASGLQGWNTEAFF
DNA: TGTGCCAGCGGTCTCCAGGGGTGGAACACTGAAGCTTTCTTT

J: TRBJ2-3
V: TRBV5-1
length: 15
D: -
size: -
CDR3: CASSLVPPATDTQYF
DNA: TGCGCCAGCAGCTTGGTCCCTCCGGCGACAGATACGCAGTATTTT

J: TRBJ2-3
V: TRBV2
length: 13
D: -
size: -
CDR3: CASIAAGTDTQYF
DNA: TGTGCCAGCATTGCCGCGGGCACAGATACGCAGTATTTT

J: TRBJ2-5
V: TRBV5-1
length: 16
D: TRBD2
size: -
CDR3: CASSFGPSGGLETQYF
DNA: TGCGCCAGCAGCTTCGGGCCTAGCGGGGGGTTGGAGACCCAGTACTTC

J: TRBJ2-7
V: TRBV18
length: 14
D: -
size: -
CDR3: CASSPRETAYEQYF
DNA: TGTGCCAGCTCACCCCGGGAAACCGCCTACGAGCAGTACTTC

J: TRBJ1-1
V: TRBV5-1
length: 16
D: TRBD1
size: -
CDR3: CASSSGQGFIGTEAFF
DNA: TGCGCCAGCAGCTCTGGACAGGGGTTTATAGGCACTGAAGCTTTCTTT

J: TRBJ2-1
V: TRBV2
length: 14
D: TRBD2
size: -
CDR3: CASGGSGRYNEQFF
DNA: TGTGCCAGCGGGGGTAGCGGGAGGTACAATGAGCAGTTCTTC

J: TRBJ2-7
V: TRBV20-1
length: 11
D: -
size: -
CDR3: CSAMTVNEQYF
DNA: TGCAGTGCTATGACTGTGAACGAGCAGTACTTC

J: TRBJ1-4
V: TRBV18
length: 14
D: TRBD1
size: -
CDR3: CASSPTTGNEKLFF
DNA: TGTGCCAGCTCACCAACGACAGGGAATGAAAAACTGTTTTTT

J: TRBJ2-7
V: TRBV28
length: 15
D: -
size: -
CDR3: CASTPIRPRSYEQYF
DNA: TGTGCCAGCACCCCGATAAGGCCGAGGTCCTACGAGCAGTACTTC

J: TRBJ2-3
V: TRBV7-4
length: 16
D: -
size: -
CDR3: CASSLALGCWTDTQYF
DNA: TGTGCCAGCAGCTTAGCTCTCGGGTGTTGGACAGATACGCAGTATTTT

J: TRBJ2-5
V: TRBV15
length: 14
D: -
size: -
CDR3: CATSRGGGGETQYF
DNA: TGTGCCACCAGCAGAGGGGGAGGGGGAGAGACCCAGTACTTC

J: TRBJ1-6
V: TRBV9
length: 12
D: -
size: -
CDR3: CASSAVGDILHF
DNA: TGTGCCAGCAGCGCCGTAGGGGACATACTCCACTTT

J: TRBJ2-5
V: TRBV28
length: 14
D: TRBD1
size: once
CDR3: CASSIRTGRGAQYF
DNA: TGTGCCAGCAGCATTCGGACAGGTCGTGGGGCCCAGTACTTC

J: TRBJ2-3
V: TRBV2
length: 15
D: TRBD2
size: -
CDR3: CAITVLAESTDTQYF
DNA: TGTGCCATTACAGTCCTAGCGGAATCCACAGATACGCAGTATTTT

J: TRBJ1-1
V: TRBV7-9
length: 13
D: TRBD1
size: once
CDR3: CASSLGQGIEAFF
DNA: TGTGCCAGCAGCTTAGGACAGGGAATTGAAGCTTTCTTT

J: TRBJ2-1
V: TRBV4-1
length: 17
D: TRBD2
size: once
CDR3: CASSQVLLGLASNEQFF
DNA: TGCGCCAGCAGCCAAGTCCTCTTGGGACTAGCGTCTAATGAGCAGTTCTTC

J: TRBJ1-3
V: TRBV18
length: 15
D: -
size: -
CDR3: CASSLGGSSGNTIYF
DNA: TGTGCCAGCTCGCTGGGGGGTAGCTCTGGAAACACCATATATTTT

J: TRBJ2-3
V: TRBV10-3
length: 15
D: -
size: -
CDR3: CAISAGGVSTDTQYF
DNA: TGTGCCATCAGTGCTGGCGGAGTTAGCACAGATACGCAGTATTTT

J: TRBJ2-1
V: TRBV15
length: 13
D: -
size: -
CDR3: CATSRGVVDEQFF
DNA: TGTGCCACCAGCAGAGGGGTGGTCGATGAGCAGTTCTTC

J: TRBJ1-4
V: TRBV7-9
length: 17
D: -
size: -
CDR3: CASSLRGRGPTNEKLFF
DNA: TGTGCCAGCAGCTTACGGGGCAGGGGACCAACTAATGAAAAACTGTTTTTT

J: TRBJ2-1
V: TRBV4-1
length: 19
D: -
size: -
CDR3: CASSQDKSGKAGLNNEQFF
DNA: TGCGCCAGCAGCCAAGATAAAAGCGGTAAGGCGGGCCTAAACAATGAGCAGTTCTTC

J: TRBJ2-5
V: TRBV4-1
length: 15
D: -
size: once
CDR3: CASSQDAGSPETQYF
DNA: TGCGCCAGCAGCCAAGATGCCGGTTCCCCCGAGACCCAGTACTTC

J: TRBJ2-5
V: TRBV5-1
length: 16
D: TRBD2
size: -
CDR3: CASSLGLAEGQETQYF
DNA: TGCGCCAGCAGCTTGGGACTAGCGGAGGGACAAGAGACCCAGTACTTC

J: TRBJ1-2
V: TRBV19
length: 13
D: -
size: -
CDR3: CASRVAVRRGYTF
DNA: TGTGCCAGTAGAGTGGCCGTGCGTCGGGGCTACACCTTC

J: TRBJ2-7
V: TRBV4-1
length: 13
D: -
size: -
CDR3: CAGVPGPTYEQYF
DNA: TGCGCCGGGGTTCCAGGACCAACCTACGAGCAGTACTTC

J: TRBJ2-7
V: TRBV7-9
length: 15
D: -
size: -
CDR3: CASSYMREGSYEQYF
DNA: TGTGCCAGCAGCTATATGAGGGAAGGATCCTACGAGCAGTACTTC

J: TRBJ1-6
V: TRBV5-1
length: 15
D: -
size: -
CDR3: CASSLLPKAYSPLHF
DNA: TGCGCCAGCAGCTTGCTCCCCAAGGCCTATTCACCCCTCCACTTT

J: TRBJ2-2
V: TRBV7-2
length: 13
D: -
size: -
CDR3: CASSLALTGELFF
DNA: TGTGCCAGCAGCTTAGCGCTGACCGGGGAGCTGTTTTTT

J: TRBJ1-1
V: TRBV11-2
length: 13
D: -
size: -
CDR3: CASSLFSLPEAFF
DNA: TGTGCCAGCAGCTTGTTTTCCCTGCCTGAAGCTTTCTTT

J: TRBJ2-7
V: TRBV19
length: 15
D: TRBD2
size: -
CDR3: CASTQEASGSYEQYF
DNA: TGTGCCAGTACCCAAGAGGCTAGCGGATCCTACGAGCAGTACTTC

J: TRBJ2-7
V: TRBV7-8
length: 15
D: TRBD1
size: -
CDR3: CASSYSTGTAIEQYF
DNA: TGTGCCAGCAGCTATTCCACCGGGACAGCTATCGAGCAGTACTTC

J: TRBJ2-4
V: TRBV5-6
length: 15
D: -
size: -
CDR3: CASRRRGWGENIQYF
DNA: TGTGCCAGCAGGCGCCGGGGCTGGGGGGAAAACATTCAGTACTTC

J: TRBJ2-2
V: TRBV19
length: 16
D: -
size: -
CDR3: CASSRRLGSRTGELFF
DNA: TGTGCCAGTAGTCGGAGGTTGGGGAGTCGGACCGGGGAGCTGTTTTTT

J: TRBJ2-3
V: TRBV11-3
length: 12
D: -
size: -
CDR3: CASSSYTDTQYF
DNA: TGTGCCAGCAGCTCATACACAGATACGCAGTATTTT

J: TRBJ2-3
V: TRBV7-9
length: 12
D: -
size: -
CDR3: CASSLEGYTQYF
DNA: TGTGCCAGCAGCTTAGAGGGTTATACGCAGTATTTT

J: TRBJ1-5
V: TRBV5-4
length: 16
D: -
size: -
CDR3: CASSFWGPGGNQPQHF
DNA: TGTGCCAGCAGCTTTTGGGGGCCCGGGGGGAATCAGCCCCAGCATTTT

J: TRBJ1-5
V: TRBV18
length: 17
D: -
size: -
CDR3: CASSPSSARAPDQPQHF
DNA: TGTGCCAGCTCACCCTCTTCTGCCAGGGCCCCCGATCAGCCCCAGCATTTT

J: TRBJ2-7
V: TRBV15
length: 14
D: TRBD1
size: -
CDR3: CATSSDRGAYEQYF
DNA: TGTGCCACCAGCAGCGACAGGGGGGCCTACGAGCAGTACTTC

J: TRBJ1-1
V: TRBV9
length: 16
D: -
size: once
CDR3: CASSYTLTGGNTEAFF
DNA: TGTGCCAGCAGCTACACATTGACAGGTGGGAACACTGAAGCTTTCTTT

J: TRBJ2-1
V: TRBV11-2
length: 16
D: TRBD2
size: -
CDR3: CASSLGASGNYNEQFF
DNA: TGTGCCAGCAGCTTGGGGGCTAGCGGGAACTACAATGAGCAGTTCTTC

J: TRBJ2-3
V: TRBV19
length: 17
D: -
size: -
CDR3: CASSTRRTLGGTDTQYF
DNA: TGTGCCAGTAGTACCCGACGTACTCTAGGGGGCACAGATACGCAGTATTTT